This T cell receptor (beta chain) was profiled in a study of shared clonotypes between healthy human individuals. All donors qualified as healthy HIV-negative adults and had experienced no recent acute infections or vaccinations. The CDR3 totals 14 residues. The V and J ends lost 0 bases and 5 bases respectively, with 13 bases between them. Germline V gene sequence: CDR1 GTSNPN, CDR2 SVGIG (reference sequence). Every subset's genomic DNA went evenly onto several immunoSEQ plates. Libraries were prepared by immunoSEQ multiplex PCR; TCRdb keeps only in-frame clonotypes and omits some of them. The sample holds under 2.5 million clones, around 92% seen once.

The sequenced sample consisted of naive CD4+ T cells from PBMCs. Subset described: CD45RA+ positively selected. V is TRBV30 and J is TRBJ1-1; D call uncertain. This clonotype originated in a man aged 18 to 30 in good health. Some clones in this sample may be carry-over from other donors' samples. CDR3 residues: CAWSVKVLGTEAFF. The DNA of the CDR3 is TGTGCCTGGAGTGTCAAGGTCCTGGGAACTGAAGCTTTCTTT.